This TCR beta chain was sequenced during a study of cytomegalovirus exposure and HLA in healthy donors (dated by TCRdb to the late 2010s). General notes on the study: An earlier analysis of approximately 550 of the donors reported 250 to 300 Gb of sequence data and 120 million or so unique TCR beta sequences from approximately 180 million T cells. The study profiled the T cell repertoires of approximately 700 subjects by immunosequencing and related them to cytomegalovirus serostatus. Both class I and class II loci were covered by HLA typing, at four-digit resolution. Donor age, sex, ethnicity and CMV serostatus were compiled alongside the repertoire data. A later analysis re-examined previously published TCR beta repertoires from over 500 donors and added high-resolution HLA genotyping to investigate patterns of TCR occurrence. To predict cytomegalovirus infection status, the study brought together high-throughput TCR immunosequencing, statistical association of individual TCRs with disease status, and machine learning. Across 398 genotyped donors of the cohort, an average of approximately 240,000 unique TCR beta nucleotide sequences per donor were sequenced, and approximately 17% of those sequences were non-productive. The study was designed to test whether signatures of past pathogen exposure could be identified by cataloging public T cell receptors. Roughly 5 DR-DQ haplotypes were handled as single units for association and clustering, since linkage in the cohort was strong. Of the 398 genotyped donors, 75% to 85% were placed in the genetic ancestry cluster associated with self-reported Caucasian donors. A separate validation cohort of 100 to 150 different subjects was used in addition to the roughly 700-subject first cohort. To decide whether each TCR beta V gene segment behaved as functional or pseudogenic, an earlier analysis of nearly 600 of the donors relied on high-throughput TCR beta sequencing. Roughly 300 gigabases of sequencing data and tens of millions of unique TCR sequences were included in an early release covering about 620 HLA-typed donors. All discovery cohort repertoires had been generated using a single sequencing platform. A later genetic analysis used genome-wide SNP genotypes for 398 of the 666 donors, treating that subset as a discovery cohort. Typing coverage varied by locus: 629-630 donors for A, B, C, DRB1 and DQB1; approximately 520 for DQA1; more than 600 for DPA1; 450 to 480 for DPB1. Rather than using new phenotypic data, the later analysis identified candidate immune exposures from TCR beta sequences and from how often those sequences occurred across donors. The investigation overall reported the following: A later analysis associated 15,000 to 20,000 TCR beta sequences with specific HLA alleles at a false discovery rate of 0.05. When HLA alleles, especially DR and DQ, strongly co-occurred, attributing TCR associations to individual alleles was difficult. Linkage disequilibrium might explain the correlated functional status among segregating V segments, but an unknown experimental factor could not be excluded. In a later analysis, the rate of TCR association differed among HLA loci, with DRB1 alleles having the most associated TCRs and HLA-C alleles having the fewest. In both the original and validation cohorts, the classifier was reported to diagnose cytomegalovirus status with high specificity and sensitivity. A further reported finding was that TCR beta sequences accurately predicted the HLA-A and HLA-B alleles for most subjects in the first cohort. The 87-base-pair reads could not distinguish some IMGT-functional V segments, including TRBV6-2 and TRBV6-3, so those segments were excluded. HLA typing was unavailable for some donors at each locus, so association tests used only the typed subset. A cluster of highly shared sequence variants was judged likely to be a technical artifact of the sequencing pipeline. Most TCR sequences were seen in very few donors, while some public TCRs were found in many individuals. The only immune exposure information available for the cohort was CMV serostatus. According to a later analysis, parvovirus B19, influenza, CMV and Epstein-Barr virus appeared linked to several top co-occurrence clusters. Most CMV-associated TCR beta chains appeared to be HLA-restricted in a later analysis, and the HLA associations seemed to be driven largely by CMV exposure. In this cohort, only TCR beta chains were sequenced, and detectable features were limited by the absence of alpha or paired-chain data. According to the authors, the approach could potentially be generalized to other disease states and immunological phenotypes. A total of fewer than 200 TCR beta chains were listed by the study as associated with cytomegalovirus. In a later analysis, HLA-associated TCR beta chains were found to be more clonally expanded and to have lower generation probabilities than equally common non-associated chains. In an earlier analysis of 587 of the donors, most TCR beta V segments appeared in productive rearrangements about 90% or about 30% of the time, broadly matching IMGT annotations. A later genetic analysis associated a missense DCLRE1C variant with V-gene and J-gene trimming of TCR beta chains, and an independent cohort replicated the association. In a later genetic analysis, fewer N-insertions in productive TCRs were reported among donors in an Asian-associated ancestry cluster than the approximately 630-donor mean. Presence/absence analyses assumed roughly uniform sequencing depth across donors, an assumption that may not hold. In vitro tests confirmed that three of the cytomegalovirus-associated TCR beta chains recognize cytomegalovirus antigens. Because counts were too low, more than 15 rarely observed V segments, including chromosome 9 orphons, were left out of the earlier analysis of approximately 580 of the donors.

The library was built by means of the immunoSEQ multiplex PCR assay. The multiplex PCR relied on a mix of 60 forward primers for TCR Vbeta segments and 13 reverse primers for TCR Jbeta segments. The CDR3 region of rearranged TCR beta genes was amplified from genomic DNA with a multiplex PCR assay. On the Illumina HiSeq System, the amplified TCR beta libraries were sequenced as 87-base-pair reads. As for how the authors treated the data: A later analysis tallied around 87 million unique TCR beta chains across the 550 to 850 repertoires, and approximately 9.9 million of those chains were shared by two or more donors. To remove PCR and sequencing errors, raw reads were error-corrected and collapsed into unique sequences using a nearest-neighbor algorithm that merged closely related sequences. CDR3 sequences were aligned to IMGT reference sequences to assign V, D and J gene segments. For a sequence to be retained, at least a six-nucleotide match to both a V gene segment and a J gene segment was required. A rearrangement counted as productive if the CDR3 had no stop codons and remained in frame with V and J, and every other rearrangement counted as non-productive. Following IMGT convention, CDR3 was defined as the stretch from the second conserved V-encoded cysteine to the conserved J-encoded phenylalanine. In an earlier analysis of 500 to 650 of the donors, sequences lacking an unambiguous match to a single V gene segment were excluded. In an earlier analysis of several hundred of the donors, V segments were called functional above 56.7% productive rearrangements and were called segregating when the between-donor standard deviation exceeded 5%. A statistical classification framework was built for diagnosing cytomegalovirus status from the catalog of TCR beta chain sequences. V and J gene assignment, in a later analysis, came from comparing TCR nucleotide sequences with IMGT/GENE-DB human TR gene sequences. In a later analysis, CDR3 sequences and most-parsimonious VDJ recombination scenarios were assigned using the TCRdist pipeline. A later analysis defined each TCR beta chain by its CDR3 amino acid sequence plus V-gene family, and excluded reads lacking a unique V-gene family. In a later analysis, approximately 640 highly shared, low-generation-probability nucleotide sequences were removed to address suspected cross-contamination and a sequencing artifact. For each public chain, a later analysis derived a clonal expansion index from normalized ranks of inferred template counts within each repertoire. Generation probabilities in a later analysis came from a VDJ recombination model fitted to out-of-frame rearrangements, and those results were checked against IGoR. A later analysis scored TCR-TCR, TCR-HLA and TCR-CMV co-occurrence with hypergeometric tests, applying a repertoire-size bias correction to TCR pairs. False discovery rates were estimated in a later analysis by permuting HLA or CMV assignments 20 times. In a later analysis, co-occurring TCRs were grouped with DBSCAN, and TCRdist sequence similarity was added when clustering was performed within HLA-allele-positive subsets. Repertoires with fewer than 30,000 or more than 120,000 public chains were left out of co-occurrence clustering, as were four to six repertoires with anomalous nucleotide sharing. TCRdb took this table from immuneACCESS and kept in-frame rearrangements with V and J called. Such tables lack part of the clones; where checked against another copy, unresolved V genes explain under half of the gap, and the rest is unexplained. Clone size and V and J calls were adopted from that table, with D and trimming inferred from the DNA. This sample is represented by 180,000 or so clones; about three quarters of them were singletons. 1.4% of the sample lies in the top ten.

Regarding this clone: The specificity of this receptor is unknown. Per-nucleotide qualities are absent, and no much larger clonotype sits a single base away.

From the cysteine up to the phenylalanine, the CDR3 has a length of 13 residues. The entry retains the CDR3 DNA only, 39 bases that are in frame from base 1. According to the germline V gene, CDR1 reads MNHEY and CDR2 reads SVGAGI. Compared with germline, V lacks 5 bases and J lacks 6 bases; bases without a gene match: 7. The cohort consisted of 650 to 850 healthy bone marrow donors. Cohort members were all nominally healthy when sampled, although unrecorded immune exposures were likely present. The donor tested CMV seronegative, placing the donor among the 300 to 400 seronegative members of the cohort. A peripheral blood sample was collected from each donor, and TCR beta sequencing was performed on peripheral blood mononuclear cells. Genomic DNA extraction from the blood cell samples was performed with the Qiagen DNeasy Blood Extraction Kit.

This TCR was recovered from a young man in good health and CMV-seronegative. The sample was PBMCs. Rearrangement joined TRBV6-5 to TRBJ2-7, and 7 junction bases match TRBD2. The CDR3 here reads CASSHGGGSEQYF. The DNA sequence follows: TGTGCCAGCAGTCACGGCGGGGGTAGCGAGCAGTACTTC.